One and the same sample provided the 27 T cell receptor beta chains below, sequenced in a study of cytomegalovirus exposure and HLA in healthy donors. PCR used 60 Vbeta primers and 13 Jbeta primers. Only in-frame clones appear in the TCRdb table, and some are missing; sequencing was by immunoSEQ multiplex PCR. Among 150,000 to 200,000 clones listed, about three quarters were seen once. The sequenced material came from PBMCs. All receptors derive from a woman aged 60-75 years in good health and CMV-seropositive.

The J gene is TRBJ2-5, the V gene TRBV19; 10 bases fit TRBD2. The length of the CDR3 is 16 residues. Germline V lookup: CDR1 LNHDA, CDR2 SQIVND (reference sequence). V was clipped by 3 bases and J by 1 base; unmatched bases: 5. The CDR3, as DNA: TGTGCCAGTAGTATCGCTAGCGGGGGAGCCCAAGAGACCCAGTACTTC. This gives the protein CASSIASGGAQETQYF. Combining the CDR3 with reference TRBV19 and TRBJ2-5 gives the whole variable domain DGGITQSPKYLFRKEGQNVTLSCEQNLNHDAMYWYRQDPGQGLRLIYYSQIVNDFQKGDIAEGYSVSREKKESFPLTVTSAQKNPTAFYLCASSIASGGAQETQYFGPGTRLLVL.

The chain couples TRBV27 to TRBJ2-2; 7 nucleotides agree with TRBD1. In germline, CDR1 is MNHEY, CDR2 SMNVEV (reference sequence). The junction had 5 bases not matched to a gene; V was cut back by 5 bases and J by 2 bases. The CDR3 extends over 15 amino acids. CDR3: CASSRNRGNTGELFF. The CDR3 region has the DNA TGTGCCAGCAGTCGCAACAGGGGTAACACCGGGGAGCTGTTTTTT.

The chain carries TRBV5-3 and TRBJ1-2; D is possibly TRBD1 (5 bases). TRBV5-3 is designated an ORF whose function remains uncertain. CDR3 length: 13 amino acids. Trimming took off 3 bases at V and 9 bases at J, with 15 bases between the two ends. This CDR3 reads CARSSRQPSSYTF. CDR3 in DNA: TGTGCCAGAAGCTCCCGACAGCCGTCGAGCTACACCTTC.

CDR3 sequence: CASSQNNEQFF. In nucleotides, the CDR3 is TGTGCCAGCAGCCAGAACAATGAGCAGTTCTTC. V gene TRBV11-3 combines with J gene TRBJ2-1; D is uncertain. The CDR3 has 11 amino acids. Germline values: CDR1 SGHNT, CDR2 YENEEA. V gave up 5 bases and J gave up 5 bases, with 4 bases separating them.

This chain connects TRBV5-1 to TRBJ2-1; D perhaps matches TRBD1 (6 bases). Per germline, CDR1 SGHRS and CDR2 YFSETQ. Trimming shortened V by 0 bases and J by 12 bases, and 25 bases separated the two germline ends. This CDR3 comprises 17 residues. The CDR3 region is CASSLAGLPADPQGQFF. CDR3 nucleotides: TGCGCCAGCAGCTTGGCCGGTCTCCCCGCGGACCCACAGGGGCAGTTCTTC.

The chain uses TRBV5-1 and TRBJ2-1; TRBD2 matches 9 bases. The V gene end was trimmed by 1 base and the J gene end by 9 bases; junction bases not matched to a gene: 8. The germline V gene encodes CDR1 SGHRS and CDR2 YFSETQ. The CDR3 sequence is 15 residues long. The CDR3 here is CASSLFAGGPIEQFF. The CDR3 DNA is TGCGCCAGCAGCTTGTTCGCGGGGGGGCCCATTGAGCAGTTCTTC.

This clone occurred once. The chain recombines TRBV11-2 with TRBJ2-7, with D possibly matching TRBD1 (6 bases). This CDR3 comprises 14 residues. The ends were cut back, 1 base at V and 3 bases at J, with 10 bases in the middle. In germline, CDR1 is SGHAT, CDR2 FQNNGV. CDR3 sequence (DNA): TGTGCCAGCAGCTTAGTCGCAGGGGTCTACGAGCAGTACTTC. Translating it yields CASSLVAGVYEQYF.

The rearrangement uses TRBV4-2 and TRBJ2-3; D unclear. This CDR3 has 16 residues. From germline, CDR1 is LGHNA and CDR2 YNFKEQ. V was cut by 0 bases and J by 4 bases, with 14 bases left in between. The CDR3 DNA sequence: TGTGCCAGCAGCCAAGATCCCCAGTACGACTCAGATACGCAGTATTTT. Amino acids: CASSQDPQYDSDTQYF.

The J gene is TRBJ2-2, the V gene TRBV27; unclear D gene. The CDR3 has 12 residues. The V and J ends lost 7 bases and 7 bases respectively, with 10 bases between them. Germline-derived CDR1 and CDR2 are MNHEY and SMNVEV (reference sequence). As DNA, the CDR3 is TGTGCCAGCAAAATCCCGTACGGGGAGCTGTTTTTT. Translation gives CASKIPYGELFF.

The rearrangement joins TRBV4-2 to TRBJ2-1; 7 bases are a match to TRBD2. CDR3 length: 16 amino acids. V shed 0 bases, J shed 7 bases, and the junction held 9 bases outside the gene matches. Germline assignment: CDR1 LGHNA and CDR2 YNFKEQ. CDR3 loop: CASSQDRGGPRNEQFF. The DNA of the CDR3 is TGTGCCAGCAGCCAAGATCGGGGAGGGCCTCGGAATGAGCAGTTCTTC.

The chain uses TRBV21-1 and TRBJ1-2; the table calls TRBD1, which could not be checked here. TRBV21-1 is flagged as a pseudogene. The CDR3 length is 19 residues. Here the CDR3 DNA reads TGTGCCAGCATCCTTAAAGAGGGGGTTAAAGGGCCCCGAAACTATGGCTACACCTTC. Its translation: CASILKEGVKGPRNYGYTF.

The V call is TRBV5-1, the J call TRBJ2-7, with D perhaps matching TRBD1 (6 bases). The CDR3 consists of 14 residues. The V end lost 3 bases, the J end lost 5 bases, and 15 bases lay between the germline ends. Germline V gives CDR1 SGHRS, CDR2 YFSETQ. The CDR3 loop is CASSSTRRGNEQYF. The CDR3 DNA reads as TGCGCCAGCAGCTCAACGCGCAGGGGCAACGAGCAGTACTTC.

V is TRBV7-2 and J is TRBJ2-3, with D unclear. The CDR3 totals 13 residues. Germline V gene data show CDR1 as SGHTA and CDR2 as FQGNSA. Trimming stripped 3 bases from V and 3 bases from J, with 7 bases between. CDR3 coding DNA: TGTGCCAGCAGCTTTGGAGCAACAGATACGCAGTATTTT. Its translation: CASSFGATDTQYF.

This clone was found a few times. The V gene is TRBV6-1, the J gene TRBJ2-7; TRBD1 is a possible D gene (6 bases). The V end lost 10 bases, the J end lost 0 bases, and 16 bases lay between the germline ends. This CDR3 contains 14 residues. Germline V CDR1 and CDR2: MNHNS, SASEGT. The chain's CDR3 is CATLGTHNSYEQYF. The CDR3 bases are TGTGCCACCTTAGGGACACACAACTCCTACGAGCAGTACTTC.

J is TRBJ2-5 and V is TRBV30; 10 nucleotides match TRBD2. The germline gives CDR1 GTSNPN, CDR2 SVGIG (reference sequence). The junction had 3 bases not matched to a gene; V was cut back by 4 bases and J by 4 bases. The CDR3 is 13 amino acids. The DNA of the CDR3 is TGTGCCTGGATTGCTAGCGGGAGAGAGACCCAGTACTTC. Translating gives CAWIASGRETQYF.

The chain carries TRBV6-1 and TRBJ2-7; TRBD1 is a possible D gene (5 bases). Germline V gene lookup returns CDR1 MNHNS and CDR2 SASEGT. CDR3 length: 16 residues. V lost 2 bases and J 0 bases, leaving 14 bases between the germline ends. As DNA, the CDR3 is TGTGCCAGCAGTGAAATGGTGACAGTTAGCTCCTACGAGCAGTACTTC. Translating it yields CASSEMVTVSSYEQYF.

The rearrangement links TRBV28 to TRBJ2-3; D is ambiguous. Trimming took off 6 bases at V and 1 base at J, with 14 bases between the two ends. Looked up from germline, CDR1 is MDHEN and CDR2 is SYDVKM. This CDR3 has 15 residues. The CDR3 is CASRPPRGGTDTQYF. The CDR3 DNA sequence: TGTGCCAGCAGGCCCCCACGCGGCGGCACAGATACGCAGTATTTT.

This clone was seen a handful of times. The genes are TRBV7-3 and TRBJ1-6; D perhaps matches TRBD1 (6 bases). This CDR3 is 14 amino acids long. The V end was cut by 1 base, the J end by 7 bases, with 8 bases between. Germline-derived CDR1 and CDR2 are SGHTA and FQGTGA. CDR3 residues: CASSLRTDNSPLHF. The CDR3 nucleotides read TGTGCCAGCAGCTTAAGGACAGACAATTCACCCCTCCACTTT.

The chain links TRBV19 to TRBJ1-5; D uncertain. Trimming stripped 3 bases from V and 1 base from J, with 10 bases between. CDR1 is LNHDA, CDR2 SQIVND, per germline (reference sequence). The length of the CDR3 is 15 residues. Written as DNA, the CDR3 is TGTGCCAGTAGTATCCGGGGTACAAGCAATCAGCCCCAGCATTTT. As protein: CASSIRGTSNQPQHF.

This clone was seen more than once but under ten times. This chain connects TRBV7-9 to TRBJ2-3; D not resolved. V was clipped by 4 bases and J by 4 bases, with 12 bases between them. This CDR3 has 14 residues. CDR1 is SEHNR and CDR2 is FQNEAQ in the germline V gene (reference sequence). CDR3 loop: CASSYTRSSDTQYF. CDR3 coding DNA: TGTGCCAGCAGCTATACGCGGTCGTCAGATACGCAGTATTTT.

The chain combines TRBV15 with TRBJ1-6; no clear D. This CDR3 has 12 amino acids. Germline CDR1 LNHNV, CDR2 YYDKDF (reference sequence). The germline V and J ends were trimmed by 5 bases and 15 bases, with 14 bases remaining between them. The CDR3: CATSRLNGSLHF. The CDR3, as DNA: TGTGCCACCAGCCGGTTGAACGGGAGCCTCCACTTT.

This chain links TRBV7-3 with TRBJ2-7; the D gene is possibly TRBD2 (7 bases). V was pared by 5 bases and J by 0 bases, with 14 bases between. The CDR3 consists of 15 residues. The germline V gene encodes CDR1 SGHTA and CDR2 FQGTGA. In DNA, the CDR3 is TGTGCCAGCAGCCCGGCGGGGGCAGCCTCCTACGAGCAGTACTTC. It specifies CASSPAGAASYEQYF.

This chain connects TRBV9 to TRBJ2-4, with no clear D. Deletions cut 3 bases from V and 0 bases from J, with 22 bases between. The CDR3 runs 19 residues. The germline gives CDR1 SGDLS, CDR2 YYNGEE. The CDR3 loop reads CASSEGDSRLSLAKNIQYF. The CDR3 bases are TGTGCCAGCAGCGAAGGCGATAGCCGTCTCTCTCTAGCCAAAAACATTCAGTACTTC.

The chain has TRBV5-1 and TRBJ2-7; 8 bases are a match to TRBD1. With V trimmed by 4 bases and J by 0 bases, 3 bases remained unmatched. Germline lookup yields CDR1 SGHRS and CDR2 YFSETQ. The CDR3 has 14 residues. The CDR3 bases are TGCGCCAGCAGCCAGACAGGGGCCTCCTACGAGCAGTACTTC. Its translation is CASSQTGASYEQYF.

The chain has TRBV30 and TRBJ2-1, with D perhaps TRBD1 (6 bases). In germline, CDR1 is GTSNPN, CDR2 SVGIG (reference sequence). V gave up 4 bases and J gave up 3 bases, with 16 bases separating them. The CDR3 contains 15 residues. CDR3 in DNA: TGTGCCTGGACCCGGGACACGACAATCTACAATGAGCAGTTCTTC. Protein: CAWTRDTTIYNEQFF.

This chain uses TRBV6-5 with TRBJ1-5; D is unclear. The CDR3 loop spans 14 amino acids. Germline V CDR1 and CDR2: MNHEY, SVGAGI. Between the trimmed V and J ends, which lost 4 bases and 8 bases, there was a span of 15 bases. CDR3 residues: CASSSEPRDKPQHF. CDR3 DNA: TGTGCCAGCAGTTCCGAGCCTCGGGATAAGCCCCAGCATTTT.

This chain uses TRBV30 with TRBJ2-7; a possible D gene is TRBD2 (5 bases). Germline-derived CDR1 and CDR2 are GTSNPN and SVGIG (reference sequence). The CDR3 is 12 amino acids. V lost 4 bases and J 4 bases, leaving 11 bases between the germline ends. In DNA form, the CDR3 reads TGTGCCTGGATAAGCGGAGCTTACGAGCAGTACTTC. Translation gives CAWISGAYEQYF.